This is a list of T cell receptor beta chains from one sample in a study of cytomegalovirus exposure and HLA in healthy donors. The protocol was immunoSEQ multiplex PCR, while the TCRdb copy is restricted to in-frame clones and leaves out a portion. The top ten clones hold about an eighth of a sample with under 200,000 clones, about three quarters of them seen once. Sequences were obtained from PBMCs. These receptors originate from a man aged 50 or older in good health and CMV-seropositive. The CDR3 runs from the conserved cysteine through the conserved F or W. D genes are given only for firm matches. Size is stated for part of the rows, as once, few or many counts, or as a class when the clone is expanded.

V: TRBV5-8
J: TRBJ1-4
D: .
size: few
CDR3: CASSLGQGSTNEKLFF
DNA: TGTGCCAGCAGCTTGGGGCAGGGTTCAACTAATGAAAAACTGTTTTTT

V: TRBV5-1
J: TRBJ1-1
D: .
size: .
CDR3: CASSLVLGRDEAFF
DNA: TGCGCCAGCAGCTTGGTTTTAGGGAGAGATGAAGCTTTCTTT

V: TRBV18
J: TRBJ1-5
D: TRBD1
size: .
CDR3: CASSFKTGTGPDQPQHF
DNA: TGTGCCAGCTCTTTCAAAACCGGGACAGGTCCTGATCAGCCCCAGCATTTT

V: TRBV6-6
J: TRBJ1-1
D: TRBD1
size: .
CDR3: CASSTGQGLNTEAFF
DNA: TGTGCCAGCAGTACCGGACAGGGATTGAACACTGAAGCTTTCTTT

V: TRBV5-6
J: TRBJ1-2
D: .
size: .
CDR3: CASSIWTENYGYTF
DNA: TGTGCCAGCAGCATCTGGACAGAGAACTATGGCTACACCTTC

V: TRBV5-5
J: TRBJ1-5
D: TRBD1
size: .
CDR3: CASSLRGQGAGGNQPQHF
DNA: TGTGCCAGCAGCTTAAGGGGACAGGGGGCGGGCGGCAATCAGCCCCAGCATTTT

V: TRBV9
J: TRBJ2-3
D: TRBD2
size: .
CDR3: CASSVVGASGVLPRGGTDTQYF
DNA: TGTGCCAGCAGCGTAGTCGGAGCTAGCGGGGTCCTACCGAGGGGGGGCACAGATACGCAGTATTTT

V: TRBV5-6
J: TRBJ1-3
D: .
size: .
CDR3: CASSFFDRNSGNTIYF
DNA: TGTGCCAGCAGCTTTTTCGACAGGAACTCTGGAAACACCATATATTTT

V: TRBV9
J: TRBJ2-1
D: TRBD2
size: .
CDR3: CASSLRLAGAYNEQFF
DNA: TGTGCCAGCAGCCTCAGACTAGCGGGGGCCTACAATGAGCAGTTCTTC

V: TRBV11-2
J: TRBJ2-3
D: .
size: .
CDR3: CASSLDRWGEPSTDTQYF
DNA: TGTGCCAGCAGCTTAGATCGATGGGGCGAGCCCAGCACAGATACGCAGTATTTT

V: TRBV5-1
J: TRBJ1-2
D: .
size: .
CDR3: CASSTTAGSDGYTF
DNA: TGCGCCAGCAGCACCACGGCGGGTAGCGATGGCTACACCTTC

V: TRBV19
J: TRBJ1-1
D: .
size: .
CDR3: CASSDAGSNTEAFF
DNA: TGTGCCAGTAGTGATGCGGGCTCGAACACTGAAGCTTTCTTT

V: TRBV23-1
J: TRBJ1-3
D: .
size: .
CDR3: CASSQSRRGRGPGNTIYF
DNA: TGCGCCAGCAGTCAATCTAGAAGGGGCAGGGGACCCGGAAACACCATATATTTT

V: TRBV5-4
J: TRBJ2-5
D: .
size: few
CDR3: CASSSGGGETQYF
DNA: TGTGCCAGCAGCTCCGGCGGAGGAGAGACCCAGTACTTC

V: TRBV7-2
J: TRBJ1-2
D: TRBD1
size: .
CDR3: CASSTGQGEYGYTF
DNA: TGTGCCAGCAGCACTGGACAGGGGGAATATGGCTACACCTTC

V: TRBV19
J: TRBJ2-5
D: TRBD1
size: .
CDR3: CASSIDWTGEQETQYF
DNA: TGTGCCAGTAGTATAGATTGGACAGGGGAACAAGAGACCCAGTACTTC

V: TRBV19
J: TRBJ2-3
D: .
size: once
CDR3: CASSIWAGYTDTQYF
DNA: TGTGCCAGTAGTATCTGGGCGGGTTACACAGATACGCAGTATTTT

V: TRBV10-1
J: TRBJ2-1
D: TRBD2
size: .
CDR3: CASSGFQRGSYNEQFF
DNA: TGCGCCAGCAGTGGATTCCAGCGGGGGTCCTACAATGAGCAGTTCTTC

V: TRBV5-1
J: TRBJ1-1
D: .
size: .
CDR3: CASSLTPGQLMNTEAFF
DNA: TGCGCCAGCAGCTTAACCCCGGGACAACTCATGAACACTGAAGCTTTCTTT

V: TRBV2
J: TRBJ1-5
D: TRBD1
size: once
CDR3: CASRGQENQPQHF
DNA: TGTGCCAGCAGGGGACAGGAAAACCAGCCCCAGCATTTT

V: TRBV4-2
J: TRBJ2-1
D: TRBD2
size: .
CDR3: CASSQVLTSLTLEQFF
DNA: TGTGCCAGCAGCCAAGTCCTGACTAGCCTAACGCTTGAGCAGTTCTTC

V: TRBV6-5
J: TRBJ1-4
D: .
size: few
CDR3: CASRRGEKLFF
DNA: TGTGCCAGCAGGCGGGGGGAAAAACTGTTTTTT

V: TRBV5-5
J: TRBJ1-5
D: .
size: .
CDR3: CASSPEIWTAYSNQPQHF
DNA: TGTGCCAGCAGCCCGGAGATATGGACAGCGTATAGCAATCAGCCCCAGCATTTT

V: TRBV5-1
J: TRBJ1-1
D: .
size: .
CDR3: CASRVGAENTEAFF
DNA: TGCGCCAGCAGAGTGGGCGCTGAGAACACTGAAGCTTTCTTT

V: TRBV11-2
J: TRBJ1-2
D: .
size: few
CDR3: CASSSLGQRSYGYTF
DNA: TGTGCCAGCAGCTCCCTCGGACAGAGGAGCTATGGCTACACCTTC

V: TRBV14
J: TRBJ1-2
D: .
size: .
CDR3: CASSESQGYGYTF
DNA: TGTGCCAGCAGCGAAAGTCAGGGGTATGGCTACACCTTC

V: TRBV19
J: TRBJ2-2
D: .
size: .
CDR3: CASRDLDYTGELFF
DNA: TGTGCTTCCCGGGATCTGGATTACACCGGGGAGCTGTTTTTT

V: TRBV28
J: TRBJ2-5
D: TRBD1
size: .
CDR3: CASTLRGTGGETQYF
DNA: TGTGCCAGCACCCTGCGGGGGACAGGGGGAGAGACCCAGTACTTC

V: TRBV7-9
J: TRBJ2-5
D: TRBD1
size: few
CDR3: CASSLDGGTGMYF
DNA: TGTGCCAGCAGCTTAGACGGGGGGACAGGGATGTACTTC

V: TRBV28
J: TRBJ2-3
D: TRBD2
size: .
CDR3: CATAGLAGGPFTDTQYF
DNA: TGTGCCACCGCGGGACTAGCGGGGGGGCCTTTCACAGATACGCAGTATTTT

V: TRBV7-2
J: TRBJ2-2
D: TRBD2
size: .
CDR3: CASSLGVSGGDGELFF
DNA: TGTGCCAGCAGCTTAGGGGTTAGCGGGGGAGACGGGGAGCTGTTTTTT

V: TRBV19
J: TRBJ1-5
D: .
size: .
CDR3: CASSSQRRMSNQPQHF
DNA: TGTGCCAGTAGTAGCCAGCGGCGGATGAGCAATCAGCCCCAGCATTTT

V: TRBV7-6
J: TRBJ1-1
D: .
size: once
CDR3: CASSLGNRVGVGEAFF
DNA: TGTGCCAGCAGCTTAGGAAATAGAGTCGGGGTGGGTGAAGCTTTCTTT

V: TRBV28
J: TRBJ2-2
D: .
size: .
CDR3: CASSLTQGSGELFF
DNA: TGTGCCAGCAGTTTAACACAGGGCAGCGGGGAGCTGTTTTTT

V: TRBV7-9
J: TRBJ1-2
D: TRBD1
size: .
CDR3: CASTRQGGFYNYGYTF
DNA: TGTGCCAGCACGAGGCAGGGGGGATTTTATAACTATGGCTACACCTTC

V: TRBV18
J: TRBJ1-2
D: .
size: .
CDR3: CASSPRSGDYGYTF
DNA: TGTGCCAGCTCACCACGATCAGGGGACTATGGCTACACCTTC

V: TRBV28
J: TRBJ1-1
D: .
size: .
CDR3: CASTSRGGAGPFRMNTEAFF
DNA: TGTGCCAGCACCTCAAGGGGGGGCGCTGGCCCATTTCGCATGAACACTGAAGCTTTCTTT

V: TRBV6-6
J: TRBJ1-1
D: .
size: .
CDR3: CASSPLGGWTEAFF
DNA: TGTGCCAGCAGCCCTCTTGGAGGATGGACTGAAGCTTTCTTT

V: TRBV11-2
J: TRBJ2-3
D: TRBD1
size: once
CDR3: CASSLARGQDTQYF
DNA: TGTGCCAGCAGCTTAGCCAGGGGGCAAGATACGCAGTATTTT

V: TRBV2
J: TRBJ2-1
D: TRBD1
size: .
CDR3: CASKRDRGLSEQFF
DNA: TGTGCCAGCAAACGGGACAGGGGATTAAGTGAGCAGTTCTTC

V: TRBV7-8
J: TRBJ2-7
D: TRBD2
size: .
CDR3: CASSYQRGPTYEQYF
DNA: TGTGCCAGCAGCTACCAGCGGGGGCCTACCTACGAGCAGTACTTC

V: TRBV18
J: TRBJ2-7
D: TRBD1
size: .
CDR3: CASSPAGTVGYEQYF
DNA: TGTGCCAGCTCACCAGCCGGGACAGTTGGTTACGAGCAGTACTTC

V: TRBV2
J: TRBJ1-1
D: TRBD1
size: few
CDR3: CATFQGGRTEAFF
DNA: TGTGCCACATTTCAGGGGGGAAGGACTGAAGCTTTCTTT

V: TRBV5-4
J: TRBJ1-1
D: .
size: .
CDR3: CASSLRQPNTEAFF
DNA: TGTGCCAGCAGCTTGAGACAGCCGAACACTGAAGCTTTCTTT

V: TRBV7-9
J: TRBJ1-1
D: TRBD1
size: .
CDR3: CASSAGTGTGGTEAFF
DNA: TGTGCCAGCAGCGCGGGGACCGGGACAGGGGGCACTGAAGCTTTCTTT

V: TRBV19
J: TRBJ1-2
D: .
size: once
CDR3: CASQLEGRGYGYTF
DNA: TGTGCCAGTCAGCTTGAAGGCCGGGGCTATGGCTACACCTTC

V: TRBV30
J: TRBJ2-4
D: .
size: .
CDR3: CAWSPRRIANIQYF
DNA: TGTGCCTGGAGTCCTAGGAGAATTGCGAACATTCAGTACTTC

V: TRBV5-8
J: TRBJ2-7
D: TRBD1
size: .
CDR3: CASSPGTGGFYEQYF
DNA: TGTGCCAGCAGCCCCGGGACAGGGGGCTTCTACGAGCAGTACTTC

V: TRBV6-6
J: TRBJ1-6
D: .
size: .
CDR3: CASSYGETNSPLHF
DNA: TGTGCCAGCAGTTACGGGGAGACTAATTCACCCCTCCACTTT

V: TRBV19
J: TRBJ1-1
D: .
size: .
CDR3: CASQREAGDWTEAFF
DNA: TGTGCCAGTCAGCGGGAAGCGGGGGATTGGACTGAAGCTTTCTTT

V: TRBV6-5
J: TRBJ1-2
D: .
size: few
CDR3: CASLGRADYGYTF
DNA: TGTGCCAGCTTGGGCAGGGCCGACTATGGCTACACCTTC

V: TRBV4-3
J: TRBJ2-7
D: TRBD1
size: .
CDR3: CASSQALQGDYEQYF
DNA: TGCGCCAGCAGCCAAGCGTTACAGGGGGACTACGAGCAGTACTTC

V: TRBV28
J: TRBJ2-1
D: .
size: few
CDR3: CASSLDRYNEQFF
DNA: TGTGCCAGCAGTCTCGACAGGTACAATGAGCAGTTCTTC